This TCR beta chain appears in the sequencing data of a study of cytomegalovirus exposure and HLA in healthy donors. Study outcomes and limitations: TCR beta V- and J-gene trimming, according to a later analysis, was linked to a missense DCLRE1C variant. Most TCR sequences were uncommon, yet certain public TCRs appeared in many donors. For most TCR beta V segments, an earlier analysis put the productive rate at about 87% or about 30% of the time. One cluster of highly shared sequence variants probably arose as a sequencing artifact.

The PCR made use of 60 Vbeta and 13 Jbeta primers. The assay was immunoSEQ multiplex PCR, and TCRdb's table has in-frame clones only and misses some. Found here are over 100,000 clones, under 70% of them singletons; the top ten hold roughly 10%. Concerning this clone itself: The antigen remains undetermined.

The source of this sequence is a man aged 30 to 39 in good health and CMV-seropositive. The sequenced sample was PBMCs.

CDR3 sequence (DNA): TGCGCCAGCAGCCAGGGGGGGAATAGCAATCAGCCCCAGCATTTT. Its protein product is CASSQGGNSNQPQHF. The chain carries TRBV4-3 and TRBJ1-5, with D maybe TRBD1 (5 bases). The V end was cut by 3 bases, the J end by 0 bases, with 9 bases between. The germline V gene encodes CDR1 LGHNA and CDR2 YSLEER. The CDR3 covers 15 residues.